The rows below give T cell receptor beta chains drawn from one sample of a study of CD8 T cells in Susac syndrome. TCRdb fed the immunoSEQ multiplex PCR reads into MiXCR, producing one record per CDR3 protein. This sample has fewer than 200,000 distinct CDR3 sequences, with under 95% found just once. The sequenced material came from CD4+ T cells from PBMCs. Source of these receptors: a human donor with Susac syndrome. CDR3s include the opening cysteine and the closing phenylalanine or tryptophan. Each record gives: D gene, V gene, J gene, clone size, CDR3 DNA, CDR3 protein. D genes are given only for firm matches. Clone size is stated in some rows and not others, as once, few, many or a class when expanded.

>NA|TRBV5-5|TRBJ2-3|NA
TGTGCCAGCAGCTCGGGCGAGCGATTCACAGATACGCAGTATTTT
CASSSGERFTDTQYF
>NA|TRBV7-9|TRBJ2-7|few
TGTGCCAGCAGCCATACCTACGAGCAGTACTTC
CASSHTYEQYF
>NA|TRBV2|TRBJ2-1|NA
TGTGCCAGCAGTCCGATTGGTGGGGGGCATTACAATGAGCAGTTCTTC
CASSPIGGGHYNEQFF
>NA|TRBV7-8|TRBJ2-7|NA
TGTGCCAGCAGCTTAGAACTAGGGGGGAACTACGAGCAGTACTTC
CASSLELGGNYEQYF
>NA|TRBV7-9|TRBJ1-4|NA
TGTGCCAGCAGCTTAGACCAGGGGTCTAATGAAAAACTGTTTTTT
CASSLDQGSNEKLFF
>NA|TRBV5-4|TRBJ1-1|NA
TGTGCCAGCAGCCCGCGCGACACCAAGGGTGGAGCTTTCTTT
CASSPRDTKGGAFF
>NA|TRBV9|TRBJ1-6|NA
TGTGCCAGCAGCGCCGCCGAGAGGCCCGGATCACCCCTCCACTTT
CASSAAERPGSPLHF
>NA|TRBV15|TRBJ1-6|NA
TGTGCCACCAGCTCTACGCGGGCCGGGAACCAGGATTCACCCCTCCACTTT
CATSSTRAGNQDSPLHF
>NA|TRBV3-1|TRBJ1-1|NA
TGTGCCAGCAGCCCACAGAAGGGGACTGAAGCTTTCTTT
CASSPQKGTEAFF
>TRBD1|TRBV7-8|TRBJ1-2|NA
TGTGCCAGCAGCCAGCAGGACAGGAGATACTATGGCTACACCTTC
CASSQQDRRYYGYTF
>NA|TRBV5-1|TRBJ2-1|NA
TGCGCCAGCAAGGACACCCATAGCTCCTACAATGAGCAGTTCTTC
CASKDTHSSYNEQFF
>TRBD1|TRBV12-3/TRBV12-4|TRBJ2-1|NA
TGTGCCAGCAGCAACGACAGGGAACGCCAGTTCTTC
CASSNDRERQFF
>NA|TRBV20-1|TRBJ2-6|NA
TGCAGTGCTATGAGAGGGGCCAACGTCCTGACTTTC
CSAMRGANVLTF
>NA|TRBV20-1|TRBJ2-3|NA
TGCAGTGCTAGAGTAACGGGGGATACGCAGTATTTT
CSARVTGDTQYF
>TRBD1|TRBV6-5|TRBJ2-1|NA
TGTGCCAGCAGTTACGGGACAGGGTGGGACAATGAGCAGTTCTTC
CASSYGTGWDNEQFF
>TRBD1|TRBV27|TRBJ1-2|NA
TGTGCCAGCAGTACGGGACAGTGGAGGGGCTACACCTTC
CASSTGQWRGYTF
>NA|TRBV5-6|TRBJ2-7|once
TGTGCCAGCAGCTCAGGGGCCGGGACAATCTCCTACGAGCAGTACTTC
CASSSGAGTISYEQYF
>NA|TRBV3-1|TRBJ1-6|NA
TGTGCCAGCAGCCAAGACGATGCAGGGCCGAATTCACCCCTCCACTTT
CASSQDDAGPNSPLHF
>NA|TRBV29-1|TRBJ2-3|NA
TGCAGCGTTGAAGATCGAATAGCCGCTAGCACAGATACGCAGTATTTT
CSVEDRIAASTDTQYF
>NA|TRBV10-3|TRBJ1-5|NA
TGTGCCATCACTCCTACGGAAAGGCAGCCCCAGCATTTT
CAITPTERQPQHF
>TRBD2|TRBV20-1|TRBJ2-5|NA
TGCAGTGCTAGAGAAGGTAGCGGGGCTTTCACGCAGACCCAGTACTTC
CSAREGSGAFTQTQYF
>NA|TRBV5-1|TRBJ2-5|once
TGCGCCAGCAGCTCGGATGGGCGGGAGACCCAGTACTTC
CASSSDGRETQYF
>NA|TRBV5-4|TRBJ2-6|NA
TGTGCCAGCAGCCACCCGGGGACGGTGCGTAGTGAGGCCAACGTCCTGACTTTC
CASSHPGTVRSEANVLTF
>TRBD1|TRBV5-1|TRBJ2-5|NA
TGTGCCAGCAGCTTGGGACAGCAAGAGACCCAGTACTTC
CASSLGQQETQYF
>NA|TRBV2|TRBJ1-6|NA
TGTGCCAGCAGTGAACTCAGGGGTAATTCACCCCTCCACTTT
CASSELRGNSPLHF
>TRBD2|TRBV7-2|TRBJ2-7|once
TGTGCCAGCACTCGCGGGGGGGCGTACGAGCAGTACTTC
CASTRGGAYEQYF
>TRBD2|TRBV20-1|TRBJ2-3|NA
TGCAGTGCGTACACTAGCGGGGGGGCTGAAGATACGCAGTATTTT
CSAYTSGGAEDTQYF
>NA|TRBV15|TRBJ1-2|NA
TGTGCCACCAGCAGAAAAGGGACTCTTAACTATGGCTACACCTTC
CATSRKGTLNYGYTF
>TRBD1|TRBV20-1|TRBJ2-2|NA
TGCAGTGCCCCAGGGACAGACTACACCGGGGAGCTGTTTTTT
CSAPGTDYTGELFF
>NA|TRBV20-1|TRBJ1-1|once
TGCAGTGCTAGAGCCGGGACTTACACTGAAGCTTTCTTT
CSARAGTYTEAFF
>NA|TRBV5-6|TRBJ2-7|once
TGTGCCAGCAGCTTTGTTGGGCAGCTTCACTACGAGCAGTACTTC
CASSFVGQLHYEQYF
>NA|TRBV20-1|TRBJ1-5|NA
TGCAGTGCTAGAGATCCCCAGGGAGGACAGCCCCAGCATTTT
CSARDPQGGQPQHF